This TCR beta chain was captured by sequencing in a study of CD8 T cells in ankylosing spondylitis. This clonotype was detected a few times. Its antigen is still unknown. Germline CDR1 is MDHEN and CDR2 is SYDVKM. This CDR3 has 13 residues. Libraries for TCR beta were made by quantitative 5'-RACE with molecular barcodes. MiXCR was run by TCRdb on the 5' RACE reads, yielding one entry per CDR3 protein. The table records approximately 400,000 distinct CDR3 sequences, roughly 26% of them present only once. Study conclusions and caveats: A TCR beta motif of about eight highly homologous variants seemed to mark ankylosing spondylitis blood.

Specimen: blood, either unsorted or a sorted T cell fraction (not recorded which). This chain joins TRBV28 and TRBJ2-4; D not resolved. This clonotype was sampled from a male donor with ankylosing spondylitis. The CDR3 here is CAYYDVAKNIQYF. In nucleotides, the CDR3 is TGTGCTTATTACGACGTAGCCAAAAACATTCAGTACTTC.